One and the same sample provided the 19 T cell receptor beta chains below, sequenced in a study of OX40 agonist ivuxolimab in advanced cancers. The table came from immunoSEQ multiplex PCR; TCRdb's copy has only in-frame clones and leaves some out. The table includes 80,000 or so clones, about 85% detected once. This material consisted of CD4+ or CD8+ T cells sorted from blood, taken in a trial of the OX40 agonist ivuxolimab. The source of these receptors is an adult with an advanced solid tumor such as melanoma, head and neck, liver or kidney cancer.

Concerning this clone: Compared with germline, one end of the junction differs, possibly owing to a read error. The V call is TRBV7-8, the J call TRBJ2-5; no reliable D call. The germline V gene encodes CDR1 SGHVS and CDR2 FQNEAQ. The CDR3 consists of 15 residues. The CDR3 region has the DNA TGTGCCAGCAGCTTAGAGAGATGGGGTCAAGTGACCCAGTACTTC. Translated, it gives CASSLERWGQVTQYF.

The chain couples TRBV7-8 to TRBJ2-7; 10 bases match TRBD1. This CDR3 is built from 16 residues. CDR1 SGHVS and CDR2 FQNEAQ come from the germline V gene. V was clipped by 2 bases and J by 1 base; unmatched bases: 5. The CDR3 sequence is CASSLRDRGWSYEQYF. The CDR3 region has the DNA TGTGCCAGCAGCTTAAGGGACAGGGGTTGGTCCTACGAGCAGTACTTC.

V and J are TRBV19 and TRBJ1-2; the D is unclear. Germline CDR1 LNHDA, CDR2 SQIVND (reference sequence). The CDR3 covers 17 residues. The V gene lost 4 bases and the J gene lost 2 bases, with 20 bases spanning the gap. The CDR3 is CASSTPPRVFTNYGYTF. The CDR3 DNA is TGTGCCAGTAGTACACCACCCCGGGTGTTTACGAACTATGGCTACACCTTC.

V is TRBV6-6 and J is TRBJ1-2; 8 positions agree with TRBD1. The V segment lost 5 bases and the J segment 8 bases; nucleotides outside the gene matches: 7. There are 13 residues in the CDR3. From germline, CDR1 is MNHNY and CDR2 SVGAGI (reference sequence). CDR3: CASSHGQGLGYTF. CDR3 DNA: TGTGCCAGCAGTCATGGACAGGGCTTAGGCTACACCTTC.

The chain carries TRBV9 and TRBJ2-5; 10 bases are a match to TRBD1. There are 16 residues in the CDR3. With V trimmed by 4 bases and J by 1 base, 7 bases remained unmatched. The germline V gene encodes CDR1 SGDLS and CDR2 YYNGEE. The CDR3 DNA sequence: TGTGCCAGCAGCACCCGGACAGGGGGTCCCCAAGAGACCCAGTACTTC. It encodes CASSTRTGGPQETQYF.

The rearrangement joins TRBV2 to TRBJ1-6; no clear D gene. Per the germline V gene, CDR1 is SNHLY and CDR2 is FYNNEI. This CDR3 has 13 amino acids. Trimming pared 1 base from V and 10 bases from J, leaving 8 bases between. For the CDR3, the DNA is TGTGCCAGCAGTGAAGGGGGTGGATCACCCCTCCACTTT. Residues: CASSEGGGSPLHF.

V gene TRBV9 combines with J gene TRBJ2-1, with 9 positions matching TRBD2. Germline lookup yields CDR1 SGDLS and CDR2 YYNGEE. The V segment lost 2 bases and the J segment 6 bases; nucleotides outside the gene matches: 6. The CDR3 is 15 residues long. The CDR3 DNA reads TGTGCCAGCAGCGTTCTAGCGGGGATCTCCAATGAGCAGTTCTTC. It is translated as CASSVLAGISNEQFF. Together with reference TRBV9 and TRBJ2-1, the CDR3 gives the full variable domain: DSGVTQTPKHLITATGQRVTLRCSPRSGDLSVYWYQQSLDQGLQFLIQYYNGEERAKGNILERFSAQQFPDLHSELNLSSLELGDSALYFCASSVLAGISNEQFFGPGTRLTVL.

The rearrangement uses TRBV2 and TRBJ2-4; D gene unclear. CDR1 is SNHLY, CDR2 FYNNEI, per germline. CDR3 size: 15 residues. The V and J ends lost 4 bases and 0 bases respectively, with 10 bases between them. The CDR3 loop reads CASSASTVAKNIQYF. The CDR3 bases are TGTGCCAGCAGTGCAAGCACGGTAGCCAAAAACATTCAGTACTTC.

V usage is TRBV6-5 and J usage is TRBJ1-2, with D possibly being TRBD1 (6 bases). The CDR3 contains 14 residues. Germline V lookup: CDR1 MNHEY, CDR2 SVGAGI. The V end was cut by 5 bases, the J end by 0 bases, with 10 bases between. The chain's CDR3 is CASSRDTTNYGYTF. The CDR3 nucleotides read TGTGCCAGCAGTAGGGACACCACTAACTATGGCTACACCTTC.

Remarks on this clone: At one of its ends the junction is not consistent with the germline gene, which may arise from a read error. V usage is TRBV6-6 and J usage is TRBJ2-5, with D perhaps matching TRBD2 (6 bases). From germline, CDR1 is MNHNY and CDR2 SVGAGI (reference sequence). This CDR3 is built from 15 residues. CDR3 nucleotides: TGTGCCAGCAGTGACTCCGGGACTCACCAAGAGACCCAGTACTTC. It encodes CASSDSGTHQETQYF.

There are a few counts of this clone. The gene calls are TRBV7-2 and TRBJ1-1; D is uncertain. This CDR3 comprises 16 residues. With 3 bases removed from V and 0 bases from J, the gap between germline ends came to 14 bases. Germline lookup yields CDR1 SGHTA and CDR2 FQGNSA. The CDR3, as DNA: TGTGCCAGCAGCTTGGGGAACAGCCTAATGAACACTGAAGCTTTCTTT. Translated: CASSLGNSLMNTEAFF.

The rearrangement links TRBV2 to TRBJ1-1; D is ambiguous. This CDR3 is 14 amino acids long. V shed 9 bases and J shed 8 bases, with 22 bases lying between them. Germline loops: CDR1 SNHLY, CDR2 FYNNEI. The CDR3 loop reads CASTLGFGRSEAFF. CDR3 sequence (DNA): TGTGCCAGTACTTTGGGATTCGGGAGATCCGAAGCTTTCTTT.

This rearrangement joins TRBV4-3 to TRBJ2-3; TRBD2 aligns across 9 bases. V lost 0 bases to trimming and J lost 4 bases; unmatched junction nucleotides: 14. Germline V lookup: CDR1 LGHNA, CDR2 YSLEER. The CDR3 is 19 amino acids. The CDR3 bases are TGCGCCAGCAGCCAAGATTGGCGGGGGGGCGGAGAGGTTCCAGATACGCAGTATTTT. Protein product: CASSQDWRGGGEVPDTQYF.

This chain joins TRBV5-4 and TRBJ2-1; D gene uncertain. The CDR3 has 14 residues. V was trimmed by 3 bases and J by 14 bases, leaving 21 bases between them. CDR1 and CDR2 (germline): SGHNT, YYREEE (reference sequence). The CDR3 DNA sequence: TGTGCCAGCAGCTCACCGCCCGCGGTGGGCAGTAAGTTCTTC. Amino acids: CASSSPPAVGSKFF.

The chain combines TRBV6-6 with TRBJ1-5; no clear D gene. The CDR3 runs 12 residues. V was trimmed by 8 bases and J by 5 bases, leaving 10 bases between them. Germline lookup yields CDR1 MNHNY and CDR2 SVGAGI (reference sequence). The CDR3 is CASSQWYQPQHF. The CDR3 DNA sequence: TGTGCCAGCTCGCAGTGGTATCAGCCCCAGCATTTT.

The chain recombines TRBV6-5 with TRBJ1-1; no clear D. The CDR3 has 14 amino acids. V was clipped by 0 bases and J by 5 bases, with 10 bases between them. Per the germline V gene, CDR1 is MNHEY and CDR2 is SVGAGI. The CDR3 nucleotides read TGTGCCAGCAGTTACTCTCGGGGTGAGACTGAAGCTTTCTTT. Protein product: CASSYSRGETEAFF.

The chain carries TRBV6-5 and TRBJ2-7; D possibly corresponds to TRBD1 (6 bases). Germline V gene sequence: CDR1 MNHEY, CDR2 SVGAGI. The CDR3 is made up of 14 amino acids. The V end lost 5 bases, the J end lost 2 bases, and 13 bases lay between the germline ends. The CDR3 nucleotides are TGTGCCAGCAGTCCACCAGGGGCCACCTACGAGCAGTACTTC. Translation: CASSPPGATYEQYF.

J is TRBJ1-5 and V is TRBV6-1, with D hard to call. Trimming removed 1 base from V and 5 bases from J, with 3 bases in between. Germline-derived CDR1 and CDR2 are MNHNS and SASEGT. This CDR3 has 12 amino acids. For the CDR3, the DNA is TGTGCCAGCAGTGAAGGCGATCAGCCCCAGCATTTT. Translated, it gives CASSEGDQPQHF.

The count of this clone is one. The chain joins TRBV5-4 to TRBJ1-2, with 9 positions matching TRBD1. CDR1 SGHNT and CDR2 YYREEE come from the germline V gene (reference sequence). The CDR3 length is 16 residues. The J segment lost 0 bases and the V segment lost 3 bases, leaving 6 bases of the junction unmatched. CDR3 in DNA: TGTGCCAGCAGCTCCGACAGGGGGTTGGCTAACTATGGCTACACCTTC. Translation gives CASSSDRGLANYGYTF. The full variable domain, with the rest looked up from reference TRBV5-4 and TRBJ1-2, is ETGVTQSPTHLIKTRGQQVTLRCSSQSGHNTVSWYQQALGQGPQFIFQYYREEENGRGNFPPRFSGLQFPNYSSELNVNALELDDSALYLCASSSDRGLANYGYTFGSGTRLTVV.